Each of the 23 T cell receptor beta chains below was sequenced from the same sample in a study of blood T cell repertoires in COVID-19. Assay used: immunoSEQ multiplex PCR; TCRdb lists only in-frame clones, some missing. The table has about 14,000 clones, about 79% seen once. The specimen was peripheral blood. The receptors stem from a woman between 50 and 59 years old with active or convalescent COVID-19.

The gene calls are TRBV5-1 and TRBJ2-6; the match to TRBD2 covers 11 bases. Germline V gene sequence: CDR1 SGHRS, CDR2 YFSETQ. The CDR3 is made up of 18 amino acids. V was clipped by 5 bases and J by 3 bases; unmatched bases: 10. The CDR3 loop reads CASSIAGGPRDGANVLTF. DNA of the CDR3: TGCGCCAGCAGTATAGCGGGAGGGCCGAGGGATGGGGCCAACGTCCTGACTTTC.

The CDR3 DNA is TGTGCCAGCAGCGTAGATAACAGGGCCACTGAAGCTTTCTTT. It encodes CASSVDNRATEAFF. This chain connects TRBV9 to TRBJ1-1, with D perhaps TRBD1 (6 bases). V lost 0 bases and J 4 bases, leaving 10 bases between the germline ends. The CDR3 has 14 amino acids. Germline V gives CDR1 SGDLS, CDR2 YYNGEE.

The chain couples TRBV28 to TRBJ1-1; TRBD1 agrees at 8 bases. Trimming cost V 3 bases and J 4 bases; bases outside gene matches: 7. The CDR3 totals 15 residues. CDR1 is MDHEN, CDR2 SYDVKM, per germline. Here the CDR3 DNA reads TGTGCCAGCAGTTTCCTGACAGGGGCGGGCACTGAAGCTTTCTTT. Its translation is CASSFLTGAGTEAFF.

The chain is built from TRBV6-1 and TRBJ1-2; TRBD1 is a possible D gene (6 bases). CDR1 and CDR2 from the germline V gene are MNHNS and SASEGT. The length of the CDR3 is 15 residues. V shed 1 base and J shed 6 bases, with 15 bases lying between them. The CDR3 nucleotides read TGTGCCAGCAGTGAAGGTGGCAGGGGAGTGGATGGCTACACCTTC. It is translated as CASSEGGRGVDGYTF.

The chain is built from TRBV11-2 and TRBJ2-5; D perhaps matches TRBD2 (6 bases). The CDR3 loop spans 19 amino acids. CDR1 is SGHAT and CDR2 is FQNNGV in the germline V gene. V lost 3 bases to trimming and J lost 3 bases, with 26 bases between them. CDR3 coding DNA: TGTGCCAGCAGCTTGCCCTTGTTAGCTCCGACTAGTGAGGAAGAGACCCAGTACTTC. Encoded protein: CASSLPLLAPTSEEETQYF.

The chain joins TRBV5-1 to TRBJ2-2; 7 nucleotides align to TRBD1. Germline V gene data show CDR1 as SGHRS and CDR2 as YFSETQ. V trimming: 4 bases; J trimming: 5 bases; junction bases outside the gene matches: 2. The CDR3 contains 13 residues. The CDR3, as DNA: TGCGCCAGCAGCGTACAGGGGACCGGGGAGCTGTTTTTT. Amino acids: CASSVQGTGELFF.

The gene calls are TRBV7-9 and TRBJ1-4, with a weak D call TRBD1 (6 bases). CDR1 SEHNR and CDR2 FQNEAQ come from the germline V gene (reference sequence). V gave up 5 bases and J gave up 3 bases, with 10 bases separating them. This CDR3 comprises 14 residues. CDR3 in amino acids: CASSEQGANEKLFF. The DNA for the CDR3 is TGTGCCAGCAGCGAACAGGGTGCTAATGAAAAACTGTTTTTT.

This clone was seen only a few times. The V gene is TRBV29-1, the J gene TRBJ2-5; 13 bases agree with TRBD2. V lost 2 bases, J lost 5 bases, and 8 bases stayed unmatched. Per the germline V gene, CDR1 is SQVTM and CDR2 is ANQGSEA. This CDR3 comprises 16 residues. Here the CDR3 DNA reads TGCAGCGTTGAAAGACTAGCGGGGGGTTCAAGGGAGACCCAGTACTTC. Its translation is CSVERLAGGSRETQYF. The variable domain in full, completed from reference TRBV29-1 and TRBJ2-5, reads SAVISQKPSRDICQRGTSLTIQCQVDSQVTMMFWYRQQPGQSLTLIATANQGSEATYESGFVIDKFPISRPNLTFSTLTVSNMSPEDSSIYLCSVERLAGGSRETQYFGPGTRLLVL.

The V and J genes are TRBV13 and TRBJ1-1, with TRBD1 matching 9 bases. The germline V gene encodes CDR1 PRHDT and CDR2 FYEKMQ (reference sequence). The V segment lost 4 bases and the J segment 0 bases; nucleotides outside the gene matches: 9. This CDR3 region has 17 residues. CDR3 region: CASSSQGASLVNTEAFF. As DNA, the CDR3 is TGTGCCAGCAGCTCACAGGGGGCTAGCCTCGTGAACACTGAAGCTTTCTTT.

The rearrangement uses TRBV7-9 and TRBJ2-7; 9 bases are a match to TRBD1. The germline V gene has CDR1 SEHNR and CDR2 FQNEAQ (reference sequence). This CDR3 has 15 amino acids. With 5 bases clipped from V and 3 bases from J, the junction kept 8 bases outside the gene matches. The CDR3 protein is CASSRYRGRGYEQYF. CDR3 bases: TGTGCCAGCAGCCGATACAGGGGGCGAGGCTACGAGCAGTACTTC. Full variable domain (missing parts from reference TRBV7-9 and TRBJ2-7): DTGVSQNPRHKITKRGQNVTFRCDPISEHNRLYWYRQTLGQGPEFLTYFQNEAQLEKSRLLSDRFSAERPKGSFSTLEIQRTEQGDSAMYLCASSRYRGRGYEQYFGPGTRLTVT.

This clone has a handful of counts. The J gene is TRBJ1-5, the V gene TRBV2; no clear D gene. The CDR3 runs to 13 residues. Germline V gene sequence: CDR1 SNHLY, CDR2 FYNNEI. Trimming cost V 5 bases and J 5 bases, with 10 bases left between them. As DNA, the CDR3 is TGTGCCAGCAGTCTGACACTAGATCAGCCCCAGCATTTT. This translates into CASSLTLDQPQHF. Filled out from reference TRBV2 and TRBJ1-5, the complete variable domain reads EPEVTQTPSHQVTQMGQEVILRCVPISNHLYFYWYRQILGQKVEFLVSFYNNEISEKSEIFDDQFSVERPDGSNFTLKIRSTKLEDSAMYFCASSLTLDQPQHFGDGTRLSIL.

The chain links TRBV6-1 to TRBJ2-1; TRBD2 might be the D (5 bases). The CDR3 loop spans 16 amino acids. In germline, CDR1 is MNHNS, CDR2 SASEGT. Trimming took off 7 bases at V and 6 bases at J, with 22 bases between the two ends. The CDR3 DNA sequence: TGTGCCAGCATTGAGGGTCTGCCTGACTTTATCAATGAGCAGTTCTTC. Amino acid sequence: CASIEGLPDFINEQFF.

The rearrangement links TRBV5-1 to TRBJ1-1; 9 bases are a match to TRBD1. V lost 1 base to trimming and J lost 8 bases; unmatched junction nucleotides: 3. The CDR3 runs to 13 residues. CDR1 is SGHRS, CDR2 YFSETQ, per germline. CDR3 in amino acids: CASSLTGGAEAFF. The CDR3, as DNA: TGCGCCAGCAGCTTGACAGGGGGCGCAGAAGCTTTCTTT.

The rearrangement uses TRBV19 and TRBJ2-3; unclear D gene. V was pared by 10 bases and J by 0 bases, with 20 bases between. Germline values: CDR1 LNHDA, CDR2 SQIVND (reference sequence). This CDR3 contains 16 residues. In DNA, the CDR3 is TGTGCCACCTCAACCATGGCTCACTACAGCACAGATACGCAGTATTTT. Protein product: CATSTMAHYSTDTQYF.

This chain uses TRBV14 with TRBJ2-3, with D hard to call. The V end lost 1 base, the J end lost 4 bases, and 12 bases lay between the germline ends. The germline V gene has CDR1 SGHDN and CDR2 FVKESK. The CDR3 runs 15 residues. The CDR3 DNA is TGTGCCAGCAGCCAAGGTCCCCTAAACCCAGATACGCAGTATTTT. Protein sequence: CASSQGPLNPDTQYF.

The chain employs TRBV6-5 and TRBJ1-6; TRBD1 might be the D (5 bases). Germline CDR1 reads MNHEY; CDR2 reads SVGAGI. This CDR3 contains 15 residues. The germline V and J ends were trimmed by 0 bases and 11 bases, with 14 bases remaining between them. The CDR3 loop reads CASSYSSSGQAPLHF. The CDR3 nucleotides are TGTGCCAGCAGTTACTCGTCATCTGGACAAGCACCCCTCCACTTT.

The chain links TRBV18 to TRBJ2-1; 8 bases are shared with TRBD2. V shed 3 bases, J shed 6 bases, and the junction held 7 bases outside the gene matches. This CDR3 has 15 residues. In germline, CDR1 is KGHSH, CDR2 LQKENI. The DNA of the CDR3 is TGTGCCAGCTCACCCCGAGCGGGAGAAGGCAATGAGCAGTTCTTC. This encodes CASSPRAGEGNEQFF.

The rearrangement uses TRBV2 and TRBJ2-1; TRBD2 matches 14 bases. The junction had 8 bases not matched to a gene; V was cut back by 2 bases and J by 8 bases. This CDR3 is 17 amino acids long. Germline-derived CDR1 and CDR2 are SNHLY and FYNNEI. The CDR3 DNA follows: TGTGCCAGCAGTGAAATAAGACTAGCGGGAGGGCCAGATGAGCAGTTCTTC. Residues: CASSEIRLAGGPDEQFF. Full variable domain (rest looked up from reference TRBV2 and TRBJ2-1): EPEVTQTPSHQVTQMGQEVILRCVPISNHLYFYWYRQILGQKVEFLVSFYNNEISEKSEIFDDQFSVERPDGSNFTLKIRSTKLEDSAMYFCASSEIRLAGGPDEQFFGPGTRLTVL.

The J gene is TRBJ2-5, the V gene TRBV7-9; 9 bases agree with TRBD2. The CDR3 totals 14 residues. From germline, CDR1 is SEHNR and CDR2 FQNEAQ (reference sequence). With 8 bases clipped from V and 4 bases from J, the junction kept 8 bases outside the gene matches. The CDR3 loop is CASRGGAGGETQYF. CDR3 nucleotides: TGTGCCAGCCGGGGAGGAGCGGGAGGAGAGACCCAGTACTTC.

The chain uses TRBV19 and TRBJ1-2; 8 positions agree with TRBD1. The CDR3 is 13 residues long. The J segment lost 7 bases and the V segment lost 4 bases, leaving 5 bases of the junction unmatched. Germline loops: CDR1 LNHDA, CDR2 SQIVND (reference sequence). The CDR3 nucleotides are TGTGCCAGTAGTACGCAGGGGGCACTTGGCTACACCTTC. Its translation is CASSTQGALGYTF.

The J gene is TRBJ1-4, the V gene TRBV27; tentative D call: TRBD1 (5 bases). Per the germline V gene, CDR1 is MNHEY and CDR2 is SMNVEV (reference sequence). The CDR3 runs 15 residues. V shed 1 base and J shed 8 bases, with 14 bases lying between them. The CDR3: CASSLFSRVGEKLFF. For the CDR3, the DNA is TGTGCCAGCAGTTTATTCTCCAGGGTGGGGGAAAAACTGTTTTTT.

The chain is built from TRBV2 and TRBJ1-1; D is unresolved. The CDR3 extends over 11 amino acids. Germline lookup yields CDR1 SNHLY and CDR2 FYNNEI. V dropped 4 bases and J dropped 6 bases, with 6 bases sitting between them. The CDR3 loop is CASSVLPEAFF. The CDR3 coding sequence is TGTGCCAGCAGTGTACTCCCTGAAGCTTTCTTT.

The chain couples TRBV4-1 to TRBJ2-1, with 7 bases fitting TRBD2. The V gene's germline CDR1 is MGHRA and CDR2 YSYEKL. Trimming cost V 3 bases and J 2 bases; bases outside gene matches: 10. CDR3 size: 17 residues. CDR3 bases: TGCGCCAGCAGCCAGGCCCCCGGGACTACCACCTACAATGAGCAGTTCTTC. It encodes CASSQAPGTTTYNEQFF.